The clone carrying this T cell receptor (beta chain) was detected many times. Its antigen is still unknown. The source of the sample is a study of T cell repertoires in cytomegalovirus infection. Study-level background: CMV infection plus the matching HLA type was flagged by public TCR beta signatures. Study-wide results and limits: Clonotype analysis showed dominance of the ex vivo response by HLA-C-restricted CMV-specific TCR beta clonotypes. Cumulative frequency (of public TCR beta family members) identified carriers of CMV plus the relevant HLA.

TCRdb reprocessed the reads with MiXCR, giving one entry per CDR3 protein. This table holds 200,000 to 300,000 distinct CDR3 sequences, around 8.7% found once. In germline, CDR1 is SGHAT, CDR2 FQNNGV. Trimming removed 6 bases from V and 6 bases from J; junction bases left unmatched: 12. The CDR3 totals 16 residues. Sequencing used PBMCs. The chain has TRBV11-2 and TRBJ2-1; 9 nucleotides line up with TRBD1. The TCR sequence derives from a human donor in good health (CMV status not recorded). Some clones in this sample may be carry-over from other donors' samples. This CDR3 reads CASRQGDRAVSNEQFF. Here the CDR3 DNA reads TGTGCCAGCAGACAAGGGGACAGGGCGGTTAGCAATGAGCAGTTCTTC.